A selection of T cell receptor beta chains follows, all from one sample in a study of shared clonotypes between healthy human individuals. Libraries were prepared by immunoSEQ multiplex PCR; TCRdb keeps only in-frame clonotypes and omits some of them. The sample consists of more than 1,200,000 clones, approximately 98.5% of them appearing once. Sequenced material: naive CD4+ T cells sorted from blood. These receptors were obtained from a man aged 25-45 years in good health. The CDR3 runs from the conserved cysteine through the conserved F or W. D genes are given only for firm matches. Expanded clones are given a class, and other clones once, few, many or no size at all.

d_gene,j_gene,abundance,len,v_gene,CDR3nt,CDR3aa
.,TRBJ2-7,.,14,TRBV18,TGTGCCAGCTCATCATTACAGAGCTCGTTCGAGCAGTACTTC,CASSSLQSSFEQYF
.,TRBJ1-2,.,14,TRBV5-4,TGTGCCAGCAGCCACAGGACGGAAAACTATGGCTACACCTTC,CASSHRTENYGYTF
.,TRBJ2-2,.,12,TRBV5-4,TGTGCCAGCAGCCCCGGTGTCGGGGAGCTGTTTTTT,CASSPGVGELFF
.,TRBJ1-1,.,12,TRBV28,TGTGCCAGCAGTCAAATACATACTGAAGCTTTCTTT,CASSQIHTEAFF
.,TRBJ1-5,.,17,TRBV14,TGTGCCAGCAGCCAGGCGGAGGGATCCGCTAGCAATCAGCCCCAGCATTTT,CASSQAEGSASNQPQHF
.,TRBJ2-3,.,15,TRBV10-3,TGTGCCATCAGCGAGAGGAACCGAAACACAGATACGCAGTATTTT,CAISERNRNTDTQYF
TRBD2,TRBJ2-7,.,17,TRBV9,TGTGCCAGCAGCCGAGCGGGAGTCCCGAGCTCCAACTACGAGCAGTACTTC,CASSRAGVPSSNYEQYF
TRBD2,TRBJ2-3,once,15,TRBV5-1,TGCGCCAGCAGCCTGACTAGCGGGACCATAGATACGCAGTATTTT,CASSLTSGTIDTQYF
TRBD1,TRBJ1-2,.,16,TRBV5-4,TGTGCCAGCAGCTTGAAAGGGGGCGCATTTAACTATGGCTACACCTTC,CASSLKGGAFNYGYTF
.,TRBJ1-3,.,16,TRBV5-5,TGTGCCAGCAGTATGTCCCCTCAAACTCCTGGAAACACCATATATTTT,CASSMSPQTPGNTIYF
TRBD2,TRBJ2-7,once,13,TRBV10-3,TGTGCCACCGACGGCGGGAGGGCCGAAGAGCAGTACTTC,CATDGGRAEEQYF
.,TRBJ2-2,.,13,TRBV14,TGTGCCAGCAGCCAAGTTCAGACCGGGGAGCTGTTTTTT,CASSQVQTGELFF
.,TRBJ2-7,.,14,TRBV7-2,TGTGCCAGCAGCTTAGGGGGTAGCGCTACGACTCAGTACTTC,CASSLGGSATTQYF
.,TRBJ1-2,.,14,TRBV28,TGTGCCAGCAGTTTATCCAGAACCAACTATGGCTACACCTTC,CASSLSRTNYGYTF
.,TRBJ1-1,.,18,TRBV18,TGTGCCAGCTCACCACGGTTGGGCGGGGGCGCAGATGGCACTGAAGCTTTCTTT,CASSPRLGGGADGTEAFF
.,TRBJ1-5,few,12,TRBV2,TGTGCCAGCAGTGAAGCGGTCCGGCCCCAGCATTTT,CASSEAVRPQHF
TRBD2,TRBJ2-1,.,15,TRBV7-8,TGTGCCAGCAGCTTAGAACTAGCGAACTACAATGAGCAGTTCTTC,CASSLELANYNEQFF
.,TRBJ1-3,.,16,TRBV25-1,TGTGCCAGCAGTGAACTTAAAGGGACATTCGGAAACACCATATATTTT,CASSELKGTFGNTIYF
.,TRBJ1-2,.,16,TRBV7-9,TGTGCCAGCAGCTTCCCGGGACAAACGGTATGGTATGGCTACACCTTC,CASSFPGQTVWYGYTF
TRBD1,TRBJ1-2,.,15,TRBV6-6,TGTGCCAGCAGGAGGGGACAGGGGGTGGACTATGGCTACACCTTC,CASRRGQGVDYGYTF
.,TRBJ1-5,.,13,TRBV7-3,TGTGCCAGCAGCCCAGGACCGTATCAGCCCCAGCATTTT,CASSPGPYQPQHF
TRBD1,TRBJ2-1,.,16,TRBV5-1,TGCGCCAGCAGCGAGGGACAGGGGGCTTTCTACAATGAGCAGTTCTTC,CASSEGQGAFYNEQFF
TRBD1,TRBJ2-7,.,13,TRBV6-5,TGTGCCAGCAACCCGGGACAGGGCTACGAGCAGTACTTC,CASNPGQGYEQYF
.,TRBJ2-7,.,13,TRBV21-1,TGTGCCAGCAGCAATTGCGAGAGCCACGAGCAGTACTTC,CASSNCESHEQYF
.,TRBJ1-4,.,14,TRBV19,TGTGCCAGTAGTATAGATTTCGGGAATGAAAAACTGTTTTTT,CASSIDFGNEKLFF
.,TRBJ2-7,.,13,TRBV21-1,TGTGCCAGCCGACCTCAGACAGTATACGAGCAGTACTTC,CASRPQTVYEQYF
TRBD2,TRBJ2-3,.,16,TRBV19,TGTGCCAGTAGTATAGATAGCGGGAGTAAGACAGATACGCAGTATTTT,CASSIDSGSKTDTQYF
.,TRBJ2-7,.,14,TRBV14,TGTGCCAGCAGCCCCACCGGCGGGACGGGTGAGCAGTACTTC,CASSPTGGTGEQYF
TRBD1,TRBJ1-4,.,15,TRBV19,TGTGCCAGTAGTATTGGACAGGGAACGTATGAAAAACTGTTTTTT,CASSIGQGTYEKLFF
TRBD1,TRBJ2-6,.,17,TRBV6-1,TGTGCCAGCAGTGGCACAGGGGGTAACTCTGGGGCCAACGTCCTGACTTTC,CASSGTGGNSGANVLTF
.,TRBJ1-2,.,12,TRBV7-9,TGTGCCAGCAGTCCGGGGGTAGAGGGCTACACCTTC,CASSPGVEGYTF
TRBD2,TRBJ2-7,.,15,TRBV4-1,TGCGCCAGCAGTTATAGCGGGATCAAAGACTACGAGCAGTACTTC,CASSYSGIKDYEQYF
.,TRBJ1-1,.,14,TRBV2,TGTGCCAGCAGTGAGATGGGCGCGAGGACTGAAGCTTTCTTT,CASSEMGARTEAFF
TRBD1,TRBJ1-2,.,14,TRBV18,TGTGCCAGCTCAACGGACAGGGTAAACTATGGCTACACCTTC,CASSTDRVNYGYTF
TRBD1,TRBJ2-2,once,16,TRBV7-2,TGTGCCAGCAGCTTAGAGGGGGCGTCGAACACCGGGGAGCTGTTTTTT,CASSLEGASNTGELFF
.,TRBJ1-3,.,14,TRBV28,TGTGCCAGCAGTTTCCAAGGCTTGCAGTTCGCCATATATTTT,CASSFQGLQFAIYF
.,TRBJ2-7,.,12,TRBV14,TGTGCCAGCAGCCCAAGTCCCTACGAGCAGTACTTC,CASSPSPYEQYF
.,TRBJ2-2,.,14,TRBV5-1,TGCGCCAGCAGCTTGAACATAAACACCGGGGAGCTGTTTTTT,CASSLNINTGELFF
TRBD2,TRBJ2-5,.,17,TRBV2,TGTGCCAGCAGTGAAGCGCTTCGGCTAGCGGGAGAAGAGACCCAGTACTTC,CASSEALRLAGEETQYF
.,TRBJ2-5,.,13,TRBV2,TGTGCCAGCAGACGGAATAACCAAGAGACCCAGTACTTC,CASRRNNQETQYF
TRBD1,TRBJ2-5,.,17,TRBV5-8,TGTGCCAGCAGCCTGGGAACCTCGACAGGGAGTGGGGAGACCCAGTACTTC,CASSLGTSTGSGETQYF
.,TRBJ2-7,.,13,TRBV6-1,TGTGCCAGCAGTGATGGCATTCCGTACGAGCAGTACTTC,CASSDGIPYEQYF
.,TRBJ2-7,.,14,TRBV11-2,TGTGCCAGCAGCAGCAGAGCCCCCCGGGACGAGCAGTACTTC,CASSSRAPRDEQYF
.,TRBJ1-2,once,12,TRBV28,TGTGCCAGCAGTTTCTATAGGGGTGGCTACACCTTC,CASSFYRGGYTF
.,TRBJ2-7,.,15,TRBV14,TGTGCCAGCAGCCAAGAACGGGGGAAGTGGTACGAGCAGTACTTC,CASSQERGKWYEQYF
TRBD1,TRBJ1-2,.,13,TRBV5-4,TGTGCCAGCACCCTCGGTCAGGGGGACGGCTACACCTTC,CASTLGQGDGYTF
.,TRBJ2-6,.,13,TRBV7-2,TGTGCCAGCAGCTCTACTGGGGCCAACGTCCTGACTTTC,CASSSTGANVLTF
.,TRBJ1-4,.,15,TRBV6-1,TGTGCCAGCAATCCACAGGGATCCACCGCTGAAAAACTGTTTTTT,CASNPQGSTAEKLFF
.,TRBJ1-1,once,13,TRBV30,TGTGCCTGGAGATCGGCTCGGAACACTGAAGCTTTCTTT,CAWRSARNTEAFF
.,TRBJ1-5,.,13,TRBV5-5,TGTGCCAGCAGCGGGGGACCCCTGACGCCCCAGCATTTT,CASSGGPLTPQHF
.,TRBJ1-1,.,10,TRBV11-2,TGTGCCAGCAGCTCCTCGTCTCCTTTCTTT,CASSSSSPFF
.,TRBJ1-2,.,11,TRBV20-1,TGCAGTGCTAGACAGTCCAATGGCTACACCTTC,CSARQSNGYTF
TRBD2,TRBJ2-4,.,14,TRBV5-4,TGTGCCAGCAGTCCCGGGGGGGCCAAAAACATTCAGTACTTC,CASSPGGAKNIQYF
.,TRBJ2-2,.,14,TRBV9,TGTGCCAGCAGCGTACTCCGGGACACCGGGGAGCTGTTTTTT,CASSVLRDTGELFF
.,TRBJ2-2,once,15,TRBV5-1,TGCGCCAGCGCGGTTTCCGGGACGAACACCGGGGAGCTGTTTTTT,CASAVSGTNTGELFF
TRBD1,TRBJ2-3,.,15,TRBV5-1,TGCGCCAGCAGCTTGGGAGGGACAGGGCTGGATACGCAGTATTTT,CASSLGGTGLDTQYF
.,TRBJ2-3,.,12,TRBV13,TGTGCCAGCAGCTATAGCACAGATACGCAGTATTTT,CASSYSTDTQYF
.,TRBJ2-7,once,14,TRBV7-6,TGTGCCAGCAGCACCCGCGGCAGCTCCTACGAGCAGTACTTC,CASSTRGSSYEQYF
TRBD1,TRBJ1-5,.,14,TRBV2,TGTGCCAGCAGTGACAGGACAGGGACCCAGCCCCAGCATTTT,CASSDRTGTQPQHF
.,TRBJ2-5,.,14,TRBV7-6,TGTGCCAGCAGCTTAGTCGGACCTCAAGAGACCCAGTACTTC,CASSLVGPQETQYF